The clone carrying this TCR beta chain was observed once. Its antigen is still unknown. This CDR3 spans 15 amino acids. The germline CDR1 and CDR2 sequences are SGHNT and YYREEE (reference sequence). Trimming removed 4 bases at V and 2 bases at J, with 10 bases between. This record belongs to a study of immune cell composition in non-small cell lung cancer. Study-level information: Tumours were mainly lung adenocarcinoma or squamous cell carcinoma. Points from the study as a whole: No significant correlation existed between pack-years smoked and tumour clonality.

The method was immunoSEQ multiplex PCR; TCRdb's version includes in-frame clones alone and lacks a portion of them. The table has over 7,500 clones, around 77% seen once; the top ten hold around 13%. Normal lung was taken at the farthest possible site, at least 3 cm from tumour. DNA was extracted from unsorted cell suspensions stored frozen. The sequenced sample was non-adjacent lung tissue. The chain joins TRBV5-4 to TRBJ2-6; no definite D call. This TCR was recovered from a human donor with non-small cell lung cancer. The CDR3, as DNA: TGTGCCAGCAGCCCCGTCATAGCTGGGGCCAACGTCCTGACTTTC. Translated: CASSPVIAGANVLTF.